This paragraph reports one T cell receptor (beta chain). Antigen: not known. The sample belongs to a study of CD8+ T cells in alopecia areata. Study-wide background: Patients received oral tofacitinib, 5 to 10 mg twice daily, for moderate-to-severe alopecia areata. Study results and caveats: TCRs were shared less clearly across patients than in mice, possibly for HLA-related reasons. Compared with normal scalp, lesional scalp had higher clonality and more expanded CD8+ clones.

Treatment of the sample: oral pan-JAK inhibitor, 5-10 mg twice daily. PBMC-derived CD4+ and CD8+ T cells were sorted. The J segment lost 0 bases and the V segment lost 7 bases, leaving 11 bases of the junction unmatched. The CDR3 is 16 residues long. The germline gives CDR1 SGHRS, CDR2 YFSETQ. After isolation, RNA underwent reverse transcription to generate cDNA as the sequencing template. Data came from immunoSEQ multiplex PCR; TCRdb stores just in-frame clones and leaves some out. The sample includes 110,000 to 150,000 clones, about 88% of them seen just once. The V and J genes are TRBV5-1 and TRBJ2-3; 7 nucleotides match TRBD1. This sequence was found in a human donor with alopecia areata. The sample was CD8+ T cells sorted from blood, taken at week 4, from a patient treated with tofacitinib. This CDR3 is CASRETGPQSTDTQYF. CDR3 coding DNA: TGCGCCAGCCGCGAGACAGGGCCCCAAAGCACAGATACGCAGTATTTT.